These 5 T cell receptor beta chains were all obtained from the same sample, sequenced in a study of shared T cell receptors in the human thymus. The data were produced by immunoSEQ multiplex PCR, yet TCRdb's version contains in-frame clones alone and is incomplete. The profile shows 450,000 to 650,000 clones, approximately 80% of them singletons. These data also formed part of another study, on human thymus T cells.

The sample was thymocytes. The receptors shown here come from a boy in the first two years of life with a congenital heart defect.

The V gene is TRBV4-3, the J gene TRBJ2-3, with 9 bases identical to TRBD2. The CDR3 is 18 residues long. Germline V gives CDR1 LGHNA, CDR2 YSLEER. V was pared by 0 bases and J by 4 bases, with 11 bases of the junction left unmatched. The CDR3: CASSQDVGVAGEADTQYF. As DNA, the CDR3 is TGCGCCAGCAGCCAAGATGTGGGGGTAGCGGGAGAGGCAGATACGCAGTATTTT.

The chain combines TRBV28 with TRBJ1-3; 7 bases are shared with TRBD1. Germline V CDR1 and CDR2: MDHEN, SYDVKM. Losses at the gene ends were 8 bases for V and 0 bases for J; bases not matched to a gene: 4. The CDR3 loop spans 14 amino acids. Here the CDR3 DNA reads TGTGCCAGCCGTGGGGACAGCTCTGGAAACACCATATATTTT. As protein: CASRGDSSGNTIYF.

V and J are TRBV1 and TRBJ2-3; TRBD2, the table's D call, was not compared with the DNA. TRBV1 has pseudogene status. This CDR3 spans 14 amino acids. The DNA for the CDR3 is TGCACCAGCAGGGGGAGTAGAGGAACAGATACGCAGTATTTT. Its translation is CTSRGSRGTDTQYF.

The chain recombines TRBV30 with TRBJ2-1, with 12 bases matching TRBD2. CDR3 length: 19 amino acids. The V gene end was trimmed by 2 bases and the J gene end by 7 bases; junction bases not matched to a gene: 18. Germline loops: CDR1 GTSNPN, CDR2 SVGIG (reference sequence). This chain's CDR3 is CAWSLRGKASGRAENEQFF. As DNA, the CDR3 is TGTGCCTGGAGTCTAAGGGGCAAGGCTAGCGGGAGGGCTGAAAATGAGCAGTTCTTC.

This clone was detected only once. This sequence joins TRBV29-1 and TRBJ1-4, with D maybe TRBD1 (6 bases). The V and J ends lost 4 bases and 0 bases respectively, with 9 bases between them. This CDR3 is built from 14 residues. Germline V lookup: CDR1 SQVTM, CDR2 ANQGSEA. The CDR3 nucleotides are TGCAGCGTTGGGACAGCGTCAACTAATGAAAAACTGTTTTTT. Its translation: CSVGTASTNEKLFF.